This TCR beta chain was profiled in a study of T cell responses to AZD1222 COVID-19 vaccine. Study-level findings and limits: Donors, mostly white British, included more females; clonal diversity was possibly underestimated. Baseline antibody screening turned up just a handful of seropositive AZD1222 recipients.

For this clone: Antigen: not known.

Some clones are missing from TCRdb's copy, which holds only in-frame ones; the method was immunoSEQ multiplex PCR. The sample records some 130,000 clones, about 90% being singletons. Deletions cut 1 base from V and 0 bases from J, with 6 bases between. The germline V gene encodes CDR1 MNHNS and CDR2 SASEGT. The CDR3 contains 14 residues. The sample here was peripheral blood, taken on day 0 of AZD1222 vaccination. The receptor was derived from an adult in good health. This chain links TRBV6-1 with TRBJ1-2; no reliable D call. The CDR3 loop reads CASSEGFANYGYTF. CDR3 bases: TGTGCCAGCAGTGAAGGGTTTGCTAACTATGGCTACACCTTC.